This T cell receptor beta chain stems from a study of Graves' ophthalmopathy and Graves' hyperthyroidism. Notes on the study in general: With a specificity of around 72% and a sensitivity of more than 65%, the model predicted ophthalmopathy progression.

Germline V CDR1 and CDR2: DFQATT, SNEGSKA (reference sequence). Trimming removed 5 bases at V and 5 bases at J, with 16 bases between. This CDR3 is built from 13 residues. Amplifying from RNA transcripts, the study obtained TCR beta CDR3 regions. The first-round RT-PCR employed HTBI primers together with the Qiagen OneStep RT-PCR kit. A multiplex PCR was then performed as the second round. TCRdb passed the multiplex PCR reads through MiXCR, listing each CDR3 protein once. The sample has about 740,000 distinct CDR3 sequences, around 40% seen once. Turning to this clonotype: Its antigen is unknown.

The material sequenced was peripheral blood. The V gene is TRBV20-1, the J gene TRBJ2-7; D is possibly TRBD1 (6 bases). The sequence derives from an adult man with Graves' ophthalmopathy. The CDR3 region is CSARTGLGNEQYF. The CDR3, as DNA: TGCAGTGCTCGAACAGGGTTAGGGAACGAGCAGTACTTC.